One TCR beta chain is described in this entry. Its cognate antigen is unknown. Clones were read by immunoSEQ multiplex PCR, and TCRdb kept only the in-frame ones, dropping some. Of about 110,000 clones in the sample, about 87% were seen once. This sample is drawn from a study of graft-versus-host responses after intestinal transplantation. Study conclusions and caveats: Graft-versus-host to host-versus-graft clonal ratios in allografts were high in patients with graft-donor T cell macrochimerism.

This TCR was sampled from a human donor who was the organ donor for an intestinal transplant. The material was unstimulated CD4+ T cells sorted from spleen or lymph node cells, obtained before transplant.

CDR3 in DNA: TGTGCCAGCAGCGACAGGGCTAGCACAGATACGCAGTATTTT. It codes for CASSDRASTDTQYF. The chain uses TRBV5-4 and TRBJ2-3; 7 nucleotides agree with TRBD1. From germline, CDR1 is SGHNT and CDR2 YYREEE (reference sequence). The V and J ends lost 4 bases and 0 bases, in that order; junction bases with no gene match: 2. CDR3 length: 14 amino acids.